This is a list of T cell receptor beta chains from one sample in a study of Graves' ophthalmopathy and Graves' hyperthyroidism. TCRdb recomputed calls from the multiplex PCR reads with MiXCR, one row per CDR3 protein. The table includes around 520,000 distinct CDR3 sequences, approximately 35% detected once. The sequencing input was peripheral blood or thyroid tissue (not recorded which). Receptors were obtained from an adult man with Graves' hyperthyroidism. CDR3s include the opening cysteine and the closing phenylalanine or tryptophan. A D gene is named only where the DNA matches it firmly. Clone size is not always given. Where it is, it says once, few, many or a class for expanded clones.

clone size,D gene,J gene,V gene,CDR3 protein,CDR3 DNA
few,TRBD2,TRBJ2-3,TRBV29-1,CSAAREGRTDTQYF,TGCAGCGCCGCCAGGGAGGGGAGGACAGATACGCAGTATTTT
NA,NA,TRBJ1-5,TRBV10-1,CASSPGRINQPQHF,TGCGCCAGCAGTCCCGGACGGATCAATCAGCCCCAGCATTTT
many,NA,TRBJ2-7,TRBV7-2,CASSLVLDFGAYEQYF,TGTGCCAGCAGCTTAGTCCTCGATTTTGGGGCCTACGAGCAGTACTTC
NA,TRBD1,TRBJ2-5,TRBV7-9,CAQLQGFQETQYF,TGTGCTCAGCTACAGGGGTTTCAAGAGACCCAGTACTTC
NA,NA,TRBJ2-7,TRBV7-8,CASSLAPHDPAGYEQYF,TGTGCCAGCAGCTTAGCCCCTCATGATCCGGCAGGGTACGAGCAGTACTTC
many,NA,TRBJ2-5,TRBV7-2,CASSLLAVRGETQYF,TGTGCCAGCAGCCTACTAGCCGTAAGGGGAGAGACCCAGTACTTC
NA,NA,TRBJ1-4,TRBV20-1,CSARGSLWGATNEKLFF,TGCAGTGCAAGGGGGTCGCTTTGGGGGGCAACTAATGAAAAACTGTTTTTT
many,TRBD1,TRBJ1-3,TRBV6-1,CASGTGGNGNTIYF,TGTGCCAGCGGGACAGGGGGCAATGGAAACACCATATATTTT
NA,NA,TRBJ2-7,TRBV10-3,CATSDLPGRRVSYEQYF,TGTGCCACCAGTGATTTGCCCGGACGGAGGGTGTCCTACGAGCAGTACTTC
NA,NA,TRBJ2-5,TRBV20-1,CSAKAGGFETQYF,TGCAGTGCGAAGGCCGGGGGCTTTGAGACCCAGTACTTC
many,NA,TRBJ1-1,TRBV12-3/TRBV12-4,CASSSSVGTEAFF,TGTGCCAGCAGTTCTAGTGTGGGTACTGAAGCTTTCTTT
once,NA,TRBJ1-2,TRBV9,CASSIDGGPHYGYTF,TGTGCCAGCAGCATAGACGGAGGGCCTCACTATGGCTACACCTTC
many,NA,TRBJ1-1,TRBV12-3/TRBV12-4,CASSMSGGQNTEAFF,TGTGCCAGCAGTATGTCGGGCGGACAGAACACTGAAGCTTTCTTT
NA,NA,TRBJ1-4,TRBV25-1,CASSSSGATNEKLFF,TGTGCCAGCAGTAGTTCGGGGGCAACTAATGAAAAACTGTTTTTT
NA,TRBD1,TRBJ2-7,TRBV9,CASSFYGTGDNEQYF,TGCGCCAGCAGCTTCTACGGGACAGGGGACAATGAGCAGTACTTC
NA,NA,TRBJ2-7,TRBV12-3/TRBV12-4,CASSLRLNSYEQYF,TGTGCCAGCAGTTTAAGACTGAACTCCTACGAGCAGTACTTC
many,NA,TRBJ1-5,TRBV24-1,CATSDRSPYSNQPQHF,TGTGCCACCAGTGATAGAAGCCCTTATAGCAATCAGCCCCAGCATTTT
NA,NA,TRBJ2-5,TRBV19,CATGGRLSKETQYF,TGTGCCACCGGGGGTCGTCTATCGAAAGAGACCCAGTACTTC
NA,NA,TRBJ2-5,TRBV7-9,CASSLGSQGYETQYF,TGTGCCAGCAGCTTAGGGTCACAGGGTTACGAGACCCAGTACTTC
many,NA,TRBJ1-5,TRBV15,CATSREAPGGGQPQHF,TGTGCCACCAGCAGAGAGGCGCCCGGGGGGGGTCAGCCCCAGCATTTT
NA,NA,TRBJ1-1,TRBV3-1,CAGSQAPDTEAFF,TGTGCCGGCAGCCAAGCACCGGACACTGAAGCTTTCTTT
NA,NA,TRBJ2-5,TRBV20-1,CSASWGRETQYF,TGCAGTGCTAGTTGGGGCAGGGAGACCCAGTACTTC
many,NA,TRBJ2-5,TRBV7-6,CASSLDSPSQETQYF,TGTGCCAGCAGCTTAGACTCCCCAAGTCAAGAGACCCAGTACTTC
NA,TRBD2,TRBJ2-7,TRBV7-6,CASSLGPPSGTSGSYEQYF,TGTGCCAGCAGCTTAGGCCCCCCTTCCGGGACTAGCGGCTCCTACGAGCAGTACTTC
NA,NA,TRBJ2-1,TRBV10-2,CASSHPPPGEQFF,TGTGCCAGCAGCCACCCCCCCCCGGGTGAGCAGTTCTTC
few,NA,TRBJ2-3,TRBV10-3,CAISKESGSSTDTQYF,TGTGCCATCAGTAAGGAATCAGGGTCCAGCACAGATACGCAGTATTTT
NA,NA,TRBJ1-1,TRBV9,CASSVNRHTEAFF,TGTGCCAGCAGCGTAAACCGGCACACTGAAGCTTTCTTT
NA,NA,TRBJ1-1,TRBV10-3,CASRGVAFLITEAFF,TGTGCCAGCAGGGGAGTGGCATTCCTGATCACTGAAGCTTTCTTT
NA,NA,TRBJ2-3,TRBV7-9,CASTLTGDTQYF,TGTGCCAGCACCCTGACGGGAGATACGCAGTATTTT
once,NA,TRBJ2-1,TRBV7-6,CASSLAPGRNEQFF,TGTGCCAGCAGCTTAGCCCCAGGGCGCAATGAGCAGTTCTTC
many,TRBD1,TRBJ2-7,TRBV20-1,CSAGQLTGGYEQYF,TGCAGTGCTGGGCAGTTGACAGGGGGCTACGAGCAGTACTTC
many,NA,TRBJ1-1,TRBV7-8,CASSLAGAGTTEAFF,TGTGCCAGTTCACTCGCGGGGGCCGGTACCACTGAAGCTTTCTTT
NA,NA,TRBJ2-3,TRBV24-1,CATSAQQESTDTQYF,TGTGCCACCAGTGCACAACAGGAGAGCACAGATACGCAGTATTTT
NA,NA,TRBJ2-2,TRBV10-1,CASSEAGSWTGELFF,TGCGCCAGCAGTGAGGCAGGGAGTTGGACCGGGGAGCTGTTTTTT
many,NA,TRBJ1-5,TRBV5-6,CASSLQAAWPQHF,TGTGCCAGCAGCTTGCAGGCGGCTTGGCCCCAGCATTTT
once,TRBD2,TRBJ2-2,TRBV7-2,CASSLGLAGGHTGELFF,TGTGCCAGCAGCTTAGGCCTGGCGGGAGGGCACACCGGGGAGCTGTTTTTT
NA,NA,TRBJ1-1,TRBV12-3/TRBV12-4,CASSAGANMNTEAFF,TGTGCCAGCAGCGCCGGGGCCAACATGAACACTGAAGCTTTCTTT
NA,TRBD2,TRBJ2-5,TRBV6-5,CASSPGGQTQYF,TGTGCCAGCAGCCCGGGGGGGCAGACCCAGTACTTC
NA,NA,TRBJ2-2,TRBV4-1,CASSQQAGFPGELFF,TGCGCCAGCAGCCAACAGGCGGGGTTCCCCGGGGAGCTGTTTTTT